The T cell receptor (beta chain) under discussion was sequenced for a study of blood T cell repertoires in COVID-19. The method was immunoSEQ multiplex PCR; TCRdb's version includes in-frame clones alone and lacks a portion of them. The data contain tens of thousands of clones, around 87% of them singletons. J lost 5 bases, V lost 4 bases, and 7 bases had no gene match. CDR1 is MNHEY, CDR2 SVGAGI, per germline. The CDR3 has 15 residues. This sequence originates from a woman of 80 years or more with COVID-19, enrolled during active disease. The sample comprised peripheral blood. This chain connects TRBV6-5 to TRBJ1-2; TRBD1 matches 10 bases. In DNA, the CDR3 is TGTGCCAGCAGTTCCACCGGGACAGGGGCTTATGGCTACACCTTC. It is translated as CASSSTGTGAYGYTF.